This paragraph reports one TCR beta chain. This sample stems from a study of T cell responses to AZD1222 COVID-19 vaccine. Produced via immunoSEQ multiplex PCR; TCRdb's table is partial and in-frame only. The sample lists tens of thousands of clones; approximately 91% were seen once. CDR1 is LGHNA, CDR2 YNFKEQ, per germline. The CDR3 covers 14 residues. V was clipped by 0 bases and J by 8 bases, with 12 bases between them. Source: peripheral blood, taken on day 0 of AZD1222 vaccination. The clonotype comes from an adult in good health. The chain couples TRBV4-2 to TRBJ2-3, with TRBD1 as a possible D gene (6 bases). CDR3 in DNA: TGTGCCAGCAGCCAAGAGAGGGGGATTGGTACGCAGTATTTT. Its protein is CASSQERGIGTQYF.